This TCR beta chain was documented in a study of T cell repertoires in cytomegalovirus infection. Study-wide context: Public TCR beta signature analysis indicated the presence of both CMV infection and matching HLA type.

From the reads, TCRdb called clonotypes with MiXCR, one entry per CDR3 protein. The table includes over 250,000 distinct CDR3 sequences, roughly 21% detected once. CDR3 length: 15 amino acids. V was clipped by 2 bases and J by 5 bases, with 13 bases between them. Regarding this clonotype: The antigen remains undetermined.

The specimen was cultured PBMCs, collected from culture after CMV antigen stimulation. The chain uses TRBV12-3 or TRBV12-4 and TRBJ2-1, with D possibly matching TRBD2 (5 bases). This receptor was taken from a human donor in good health (CMV status not recorded). Some clones in this sample may be carry-over from other donors' samples. The CDR3, as DNA: TGTGCCAGCAGTTTACGGGAAGGGATGGACAATGAGCAGTTCTTC. Protein: CASSLREGMDNEQFF.